The clone carrying this TCR beta chain was counted once. Its specificity is unknown. In germline, CDR1 is MNHEY, CDR2 SVGAGI. The CDR3 is 13 amino acids. The germline V and J ends were trimmed by 2 bases and 3 bases, with 8 bases remaining between them. The source of the sample is a study of blood T cells in healthy people across ages. Study details: T cells yielded about one barcoded beta molecule per two cells through template switching. Study-wide findings and caveats: Aged donors had fewer naive CD4+ cells and lower diversity than long-lived donors. Diversity of TCR beta per million T cells declined in a roughly linear way with age.

The authors extracted at least 6 micrograms of total RNA per sample. The use of a sample-barcoded 5' primer and a J-beta primer mix characterized a second PCR of roughly 6 to 11 cycles. TCRdb used MiXCR to reprocess the 5' RACE reads, holding one entry per CDR3 protein. The sample includes just over 1 million distinct CDR3 sequences, more than 40% of them seen just once. This clonotype was sampled from a woman aged 55-69 years in good health. Sequenced input: blood. This sequence joins TRBV6-5 and TRBJ2-7; D is unresolved. The DNA of the CDR3 is TGTGCCAGCAGTTACCTACAGATCTACGAGCAGTACTTC. Translated, it gives CASSYLQIYEQYF.